This TCR beta chain was identified in a study of cytomegalovirus exposure and HLA in healthy donors. The PCR made use of 60 Vbeta and 13 Jbeta primers. This table comes from immunoSEQ multiplex PCR, and its TCRdb copy is limited to in-frame clones, with some not included. The table lists about 200,000 clones, 70% to 85% of them singletons. Overall study results and limits: The authors judged a highly shared variant cluster likely a sequencing artifact.

J lost 2 bases, V lost 6 bases, and 0 bases had no gene match. The CDR3 loop spans 14 amino acids. Per the germline V gene, CDR1 is MNHEY and CDR2 is SVGAGI. Concerning this clone itself: Its antigen is undetermined.

This receptor was identified in a girl aged 2 to 9 in good health and CMV-seronegative. Sequenced material: PBMCs. The V gene is TRBV6-5, the J gene TRBJ2-6; 8 bases fit TRBD1. The CDR3 DNA follows: TGTGCCAGCAGGGACAGGGCTGGGGCCAACGTCCTGACTTTC. It is translated as CASRDRAGANVLTF.